A selection of T cell receptor beta chains follows, all from one sample in a study of naive and memory T cell subsets. TCRdb processed the UMI-ligation and nested PCR reads anew with MiXCR; each CDR3 protein has one entry. The table shows approximately 80,000 distinct CDR3 sequences, with over 9% occurring only once. The sample was naive CD8+ T cells from blood. These receptors came from a human donor in good health. Each CDR3 is given with its conserved first and last residue. The D gene is left open where the match is weak. The size field is filled for only some rows; it gives once, few, many or a size class.

DNA	CDR3	J	size	D	V
TGTGCCAGCAGCCAAGATCACGGACGGGAGAACACCGGGGAGCTGTTTTTT	CASSQDHGRENTGELFF	TRBJ2-2	few	NA	TRBV14
TGTGCCAGCAGCGTAGCTTCGACAGGGATCAACGAGCAGTACTTC	CASSVASTGINEQYF	TRBJ2-7	many	TRBD1	TRBV9
TGCAGCGCGGAGGGGACAGGGGGCAGAGAGACCCAGTACTTC	CSAEGTGGRETQYF	TRBJ2-5	many	TRBD1	TRBV29-1
TGTGCCAGCAGTAAAACAGGCGACCCGAACACTGAAGCTTTCTTT	CASSKTGDPNTEAFF	TRBJ1-1	few	NA	TRBV2
TGCGCCAGCAGCCAAGATATGGGCACAGATACGCAGTATTTT	CASSQDMGTDTQYF	TRBJ2-3	many	NA	TRBV4-3
TGCGCCAGCAGCGGGCCTAGCGGTGATAGCACAGATACGCAGTATTTT	CASSGPSGDSTDTQYF	TRBJ2-3	many	TRBD2	TRBV10-2
TGTGCCAGCAGTTTAGTGGGACGGGGAGGAGGATACGAGCAGTACTTC	CASSLVGRGGGYEQYF	TRBJ2-7	NA	NA	TRBV28
TGCAGCGTTGTGAGAGGGATTCAGGGGGCTGAGCAGTTCTTC	CSVVRGIQGAEQFF	TRBJ2-1	many	TRBD1	TRBV29-1
TGTGCCAGCAGTGAAAGGACCGGCCCAAATCAGCCCCAGCATTTT	CASSERTGPNQPQHF	TRBJ1-5	NA	NA	TRBV2
TGCGCCAGCAGCCAAGCGTGGACTAGCGTCTACGAGCAGTACTTC	CASSQAWTSVYEQYF	TRBJ2-7	NA	TRBD2	TRBV4-3
TGTGCCAGCAGGCCCACAGAGAATGAAAAACTGTTTTTT	CASRPTENEKLFF	TRBJ1-4	NA	NA	TRBV6-5
TGTGCCAGCAGCTTTCGACGGGACTCTGGGGCCAACGTCCTGACTTTC	CASSFRRDSGANVLTF	TRBJ2-6	many	NA	TRBV7-2
TGTGCCAGCAGCTTCGCGGGAGGCACCTACAATGAGCAGTTCTTC	CASSFAGGTYNEQFF	TRBJ2-1	few	TRBD2	TRBV11-1
TGCGCCAGCAGCATAGCCACAGGGGGCCCAAACACTGAAGCTTTCTTT	CASSIATGGPNTEAFF	TRBJ1-1	NA	TRBD1	TRBV5-1
TGCAGCGTTGTGGGAGGGAAGGGTGGCTACACCTTC	CSVVGGKGGYTF	TRBJ1-2	many	NA	TRBV29-1
TGTGCCAGCAGTTACTCTCGGGGGGGAACTGAAGCTTTCTTT	CASSYSRGGTEAFF	TRBJ1-1	NA	NA	TRBV6-2/TRBV6-3
TGTGCCAGCCGACTAAATGAGCAGTTCTTC	CASRLNEQFF	TRBJ2-1	few	NA	TRBV25-1
TGTGCCAGCATCGGAGGACTAGCGGGAGCTGGGCAGTACTTC	CASIGGLAGAGQYF	TRBJ2-7	NA	TRBD2	TRBV2
TGTGCCAGCAGTTCGGGGATAGCCAAAAACATTCAGTACTTC	CASSSGIAKNIQYF	TRBJ2-4	NA	NA	TRBV27
TGTGCCACCAGTGATTCTAATTATGGCTACACCTTC	CATSDSNYGYTF	TRBJ1-2	many	NA	TRBV24-1
TGTGCCAGCTCACCATCACTGGGGGAGCAGTACTTC	CASSPSLGEQYF	TRBJ2-7	many	NA	TRBV18
TGTGCCAGCAGTTTAGGGCTAGCGGGAGGATCGGATACGCAGTATTTT	CASSLGLAGGSDTQYF	TRBJ2-3	many	TRBD2	TRBV28
TGTGCCAGCAGCCCCCTTATTGGCGGCCAAGCCTACGAGCAGTACTTC	CASSPLIGGQAYEQYF	TRBJ2-7	few	NA	TRBV28
TGTGCCAGCAGTTCTTTAGGGGACGAGCAGTACTTC	CASSSLGDEQYF	TRBJ2-7	few	NA	TRBV12-3/TRBV12-4
TGTGCCAGCAGCCAATTTTATAGCGGTCCATGGCAAGATACGCAGTATTTT	CASSQFYSGPWQDTQYF	TRBJ2-3	many	NA	TRBV14
TGTGCCACCAGCAGAGATCGGCGGGAGTCTCGAGAGACCCAGTACTTC	CATSRDRRESRETQYF	TRBJ2-5	many	TRBD2	TRBV15
TGCGCCAGCAGCCAAGGGGCGCTAGCGGGAGGGGATGAGCAGTTCTTC	CASSQGALAGGDEQFF	TRBJ2-1	NA	TRBD2	TRBV4-1
TGTGCCAGCAGCTTGAATCGCAGGGAGGCTTCTCACGAGCAGTACTTC	CASSLNRREASHEQYF	TRBJ2-7	NA	NA	TRBV5-5
TGTGCCAGCAGCATCACACCGGGCTCTGGAAACACCATATATTTT	CASSITPGSGNTIYF	TRBJ1-3	many	NA	TRBV12-3/TRBV12-4
TGCAGCGTTGTCCAAATGAACACTGAAGCTTTCTTT	CSVVQMNTEAFF	TRBJ1-1	many	NA	TRBV29-1
TGTGCCATCCAGGACCCGGGACAGGGGGGTGGGGAGCAGTACTTC	CAIQDPGQGGGEQYF	TRBJ2-7	NA	TRBD1	TRBV10-3
TGTGCCATCAGTCCAGATCACTATGGCTACACCTTC	CAISPDHYGYTF	TRBJ1-2	many	NA	TRBV10-3
TGTGCCAGCAGTTTACTGAGGGCCGCTGAGCAGTTCTTC	CASSLLRAAEQFF	TRBJ2-1	many	NA	TRBV12-3/TRBV12-4
TGTGCCAGCAGCTCCCGACTTTGGGGGGCTACCTACGAGCAGTACTTC	CASSSRLWGATYEQYF	TRBJ2-7	many	NA	TRBV9
TGCAGTGCTAGGATAGCGGGAGGGCCCAAAACCTACAATGAGCAGTTCTTC	CSARIAGGPKTYNEQFF	TRBJ2-1	many	TRBD2	TRBV20-1
TGTGCCAGCAGCGTCACAGGGGGCGTAGCGGGAGGGCATTGGGGTGAGCAGTTCTTC	CASSVTGGVAGGHWGEQFF	TRBJ2-1	few	TRBD2	TRBV9
TGCAGCGCCCCCGGACAGGGGAGCTCCTACAATGAGCAGTTCTTC	CSAPGQGSSYNEQFF	TRBJ2-1	few	TRBD1	TRBV29-1
TGCAGCGTTGAAGGACCGGGACAGGGACTTCCCGGGGCCAACGTCCTGACTTTC	CSVEGPGQGLPGANVLTF	TRBJ2-6	many	TRBD1	TRBV29-1
TGTGCCAGCAGCGGGGACAGGTTTTCCGAGCAGTACTTC	CASSGDRFSEQYF	TRBJ2-7	many	TRBD1	TRBV9
TGTGCTAGTGCCGCTCTAGAGCGTGAGCAGTTCTTC	CASAALEREQFF	TRBJ2-1	few	NA	TRBV12-5
TGTGCCAGCAGTTATCCTGACAGGAACACTGAAGCTTTCTTT	CASSYPDRNTEAFF	TRBJ1-1	many	NA	TRBV6-2/TRBV6-3
TGCGCCAGCAGTGAGAGCGGGGCAGGCCACCCGACTTTCTTT	CASSESGAGHPTFF	TRBJ1-1	NA	NA	TRBV10-1
TGCAGCGTTTTACGCCAGAACGAGCAGTACTTC	CSVLRQNEQYF	TRBJ2-7	many	NA	TRBV29-1
TGTGCCAGCAGTCTAGGCGTGGACAGGGTCACTGAAGCTTTCTTT	CASSLGVDRVTEAFF	TRBJ1-1	NA	TRBD1	TRBV25-1
TGTGCCATCAGGGGGACTAGGGTTGCGGGAGACCACGAGCAGTACTTC	CAIRGTRVAGDHEQYF	TRBJ2-7	NA	TRBD2	TRBV10-3
TGTGCCAGCAGCTTGGTGTTGGGCACTGAAGCTTTCTTT	CASSLVLGTEAFF	TRBJ1-1	many	NA	TRBV5-4
TGCAGTGCTAGAGACCCGCATGGACGGCAAATAAACACTGAAGCTTTCTTT	CSARDPHGRQINTEAFF	TRBJ1-1	many	NA	TRBV20-1
TGCAGTGCTAGAGATACTCTGGCAGGCGTCTCCTACGAGCAGTACTTC	CSARDTLAGVSYEQYF	TRBJ2-7	NA	NA	TRBV20-1
TGCAGTGCTCGGGGCAGCTCTGGGGCCAACGTCCTGACTTTC	CSARGSSGANVLTF	TRBJ2-6	many	NA	TRBV20-1
TGTGCCAGCAGTACCCATGGGGCAGATACGCAGTATTTT	CASSTHGADTQYF	TRBJ2-3	few	NA	TRBV27
TGTGCCAGCAGTTACACCGCCGGGCCCTACGAGCAGTACTTC	CASSYTAGPYEQYF	TRBJ2-7	NA	NA	TRBV6-5
TGTGCCAGCAGTTTATCTAGCGGGACCGATCCTTTACCCTCCTACAATGAGCAGTTCTTC	CASSLSSGTDPLPSYNEQFF	TRBJ2-1	few	TRBD2	TRBV27
TGCAGCGTTTTACACCCGGGACAGCTAAACCCTAACTATGGCTACACCTTC	CSVLHPGQLNPNYGYTF	TRBJ1-2	many	TRBD1	TRBV29-1
TGCAGTGCTAGAGACAGAGCTAACTATGGCTACACCTTC	CSARDRANYGYTF	TRBJ1-2	few	NA	TRBV20-1
TGCAGTGCAACACCAAGACTTTCTACCGGGGAGCTGTTTTTT	CSATPRLSTGELFF	TRBJ2-2	many	NA	TRBV20-1
TGCAGCGTTGAAGACAGGCACTATGGCTACACCTTC	CSVEDRHYGYTF	TRBJ1-2	many	NA	TRBV29-1
TGCAGTGCTAGAGACCACGACGGACGGAACTCTGGGGCCAACGTCCTGACTTTC	CSARDHDGRNSGANVLTF	TRBJ2-6	NA	NA	TRBV20-1
TGTGCCAGCAGTTACTCGGCGGGAGTTGAGTTCTTC	CASSYSAGVEFF	TRBJ2-1	NA	TRBD2	TRBV6-2/TRBV6-3
TGTGCCAGCAGCGCGACCGTACAAGAGACCCAGTACTTC	CASSATVQETQYF	TRBJ2-5	few	NA	TRBV7-8
TGTGCCAGCAGTGGGGGGACTAGCGGAACCTACGAGCAGTACTTC	CASSGGTSGTYEQYF	TRBJ2-7	many	TRBD2	TRBV27